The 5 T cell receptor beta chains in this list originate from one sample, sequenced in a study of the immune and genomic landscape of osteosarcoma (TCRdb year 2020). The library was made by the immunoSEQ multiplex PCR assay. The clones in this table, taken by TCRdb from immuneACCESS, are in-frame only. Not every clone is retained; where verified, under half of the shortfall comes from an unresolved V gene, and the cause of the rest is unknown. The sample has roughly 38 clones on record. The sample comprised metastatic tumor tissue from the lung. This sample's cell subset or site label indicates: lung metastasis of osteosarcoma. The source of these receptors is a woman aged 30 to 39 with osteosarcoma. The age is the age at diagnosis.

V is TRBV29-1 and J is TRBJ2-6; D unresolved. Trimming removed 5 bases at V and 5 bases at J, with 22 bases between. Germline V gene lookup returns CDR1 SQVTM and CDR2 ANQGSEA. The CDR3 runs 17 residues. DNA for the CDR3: TGCAGCGTTACGCTCAAACTAATACAAAGTCGGGCCAACGTCCTGACTTTC. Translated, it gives CSVTLKLIQSRANVLTF.

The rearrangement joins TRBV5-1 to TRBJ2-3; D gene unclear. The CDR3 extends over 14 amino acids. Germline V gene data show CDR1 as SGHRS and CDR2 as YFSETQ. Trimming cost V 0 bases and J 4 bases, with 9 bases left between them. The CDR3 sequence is CASSLVIRSDTQYF. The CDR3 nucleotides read TGCGCCAGCAGCTTGGTCATACGCTCAGATACGCAGTATTTT. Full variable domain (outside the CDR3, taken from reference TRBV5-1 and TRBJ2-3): KAGVTQTPRYLIKTRGQQVTLSCSPISGHRSVSWYQQTPGQGLQFLFEYFSETQRNKGNFPGRFSGRQFSNSRSEMNVSTLELGDSALYLCASSLVIRSDTQYFGPGTRLTVL.

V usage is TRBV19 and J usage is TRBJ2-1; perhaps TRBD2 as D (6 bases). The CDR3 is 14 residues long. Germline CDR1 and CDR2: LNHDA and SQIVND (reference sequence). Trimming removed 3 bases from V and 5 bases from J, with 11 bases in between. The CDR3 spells CASSIRGANNEQFF. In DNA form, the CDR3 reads TGTGCCAGTAGTATCCGCGGGGCTAACAATGAGCAGTTCTTC. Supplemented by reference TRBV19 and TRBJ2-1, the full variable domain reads DGGITQSPKYLFRKEGQNVTLSCEQNLNHDAMYWYRQDPGQGLRLIYYSQIVNDFQKGDIAEGYSVSREKKESFPLTVTSAQKNPTAFYLCASSIRGANNEQFFGPGTRLTVL.

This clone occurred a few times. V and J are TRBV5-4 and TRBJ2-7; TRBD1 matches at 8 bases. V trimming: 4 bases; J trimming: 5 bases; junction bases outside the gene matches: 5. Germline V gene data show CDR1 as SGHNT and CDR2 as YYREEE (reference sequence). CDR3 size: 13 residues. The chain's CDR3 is CASSRQTGDEQYF. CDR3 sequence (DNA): TGTGCCAGCAGCCGCCAGACAGGGGACGAGCAGTACTTC.

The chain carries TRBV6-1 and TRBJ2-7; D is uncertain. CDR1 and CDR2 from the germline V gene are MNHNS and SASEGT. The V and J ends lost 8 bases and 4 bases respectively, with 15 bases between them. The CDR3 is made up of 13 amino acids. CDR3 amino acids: CASHQIGFYEQYF. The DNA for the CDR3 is TGTGCCAGCCATCAAATAGGCTTTTACGAGCAGTACTTC.